Listed below are T cell receptor beta chains from one sample, sequenced in a study of early T cells in non-severe SARS-CoV-2 infection. TCRdb processed the 5' RACE reads anew with MiXCR; each CDR3 protein has one entry. The sample gives around 64,000 distinct CDR3 sequences, roughly 13% of which show up once; approximately 1.3% is in the top ten. Sequenced material: whole blood, taken at baseline. The receptors here all came from an adult who was a healthcare worker with PCR-confirmed SARS-CoV-2 infection or an uninfected control (not recorded which). The CDR3 runs from the conserved cysteine through the conserved F or W. Each record gives: V gene, J gene, D gene, CDR3 length, clone size, CDR3 DNA, CDR3 protein. The D gene is left open where the match is weak. Clone size appears in some rows only: once, few, many, or a class for an expanded clone.

TRBV5-6	TRBJ1-1	.	15	.	TGTGCCAGCAGCTTATCCGACAGATTGAACACTGAAGCTTTCTTT	CASSLSDRLNTEAFF
TRBV20-1	TRBJ2-7	.	11	.	TGCAGTGCTAGCGATCACTACGAGCAGTACTTC	CSASDHYEQYF
TRBV6-6	TRBJ1-5	.	14	many	TGTGCCAGCAAAGAGGGGTTGTGGGATCAGCCCCAGCATTTT	CASKEGLWDQPQHF
TRBV20-1	TRBJ1-1	TRBD1	13	many	TGCAGTGCTAGAGATCAGGGGGCGAGAAAGGCTTTCTTT	CSARDQGARKAFF
TRBV20-1	TRBJ2-1	TRBD2	15	many	TGCAGTGCTAGAGGTAGGACTAGCGAGTGGAATGAGCAGTTCTTC	CSARGRTSEWNEQFF
TRBV7-9	TRBJ2-1	.	15	.	TGTGCCAGCAGCCGTGTAGGAAGCTCCTACAATGAGCAGTTCTTC	CASSRVGSSYNEQFF
TRBV7-9	TRBJ1-1	.	15	few	TGTGCCAGCAGCCCCTTGAGGAGTTTGAACACTGAAGCTTTCTTT	CASSPLRSLNTEAFF
TRBV6-6	TRBJ1-1	.	13	.	TGTGCCAGCAGGTCGTTTTACGGTTATGAAGCTTTCTTT	CASRSFYGYEAFF
TRBV7-8	TRBJ1-2	TRBD1	16	few	TGTGCCAGCAGCTCCCGGGACAGGGACATAGCTATGGGCTACACCTTC	CASSSRDRDIAMGYTF
TRBV7-9	TRBJ1-4	TRBD1	16	many	TGTGCCAGCAGCATAGGACAGGGAGGTTCTAATGAAAAACTGTTTTTT	CASSIGQGGSNEKLFF
TRBV15	TRBJ1-1	.	13	.	TGTGCCACCAGCAGACAACGACACACTGAAGCTTTCTTT	CATSRQRHTEAFF
TRBV18	TRBJ1-6	TRBD1	13	.	TGTGCCAGCTCCCGGGACAGTAATTCACCCCTCCACTTT	CASSRDSNSPLHF
TRBV6-5	TRBJ1-2	.	13	.	TGTGCCAGCAGTATCAGGATCAACTATGGCTACACCTTC	CASSIRINYGYTF
TRBV5-6	TRBJ2-2	TRBD2	17	.	TGTGCCAGCAGGAAGACTAGCGGGGTACGCTGGAGCGGGGAGCTGTTTTTT	CASRKTSGVRWSGELFF